This section outlines one TCR beta chain sequence together with its context. This entry belongs to a study of shared clonotypes between healthy human individuals. Germline V lookup: CDR1 SNHLY, CDR2 FYNNEI. CDR3 length equals 13 residues. The junction had 11 bases not matched to a gene; V was cut back by 8 bases and J by 11 bases. Data came from immunoSEQ multiplex PCR; TCRdb stores just in-frame clones and leaves some out. Counted here are millions of clones, 85% to 95% occurring once; the ten biggest clones make up 0.35% to 0.45%. The receptor's source is a man younger than 30 in good health. Some clones in this sample may be carry-over from other donors' samples. The sequencing input was naive CD4+ T cells from PBMCs. Specified subset: CD45RA+ positively selected. V gene TRBV2 combines with J gene TRBJ2-3, with 9 bases that match TRBD2. DNA of the CDR3: TGTGCCAGCTCCACGGGGACTAGCTCAAAGCAGTATTTT. Translated, it gives CASSTGTSSKQYF.